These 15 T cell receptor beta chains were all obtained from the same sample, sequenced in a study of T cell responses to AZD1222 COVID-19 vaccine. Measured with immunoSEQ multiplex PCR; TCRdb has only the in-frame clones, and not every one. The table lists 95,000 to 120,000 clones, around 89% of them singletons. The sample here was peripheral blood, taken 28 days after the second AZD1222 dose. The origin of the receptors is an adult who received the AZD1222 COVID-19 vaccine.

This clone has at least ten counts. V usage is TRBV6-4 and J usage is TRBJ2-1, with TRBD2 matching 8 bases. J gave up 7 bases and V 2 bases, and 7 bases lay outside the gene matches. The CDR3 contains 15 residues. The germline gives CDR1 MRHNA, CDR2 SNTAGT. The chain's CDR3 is CASSDIERGMNEQFF. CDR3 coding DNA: TGTGCCAGCAGTGACATAGAGCGGGGGATGAATGAGCAGTTCTTC.

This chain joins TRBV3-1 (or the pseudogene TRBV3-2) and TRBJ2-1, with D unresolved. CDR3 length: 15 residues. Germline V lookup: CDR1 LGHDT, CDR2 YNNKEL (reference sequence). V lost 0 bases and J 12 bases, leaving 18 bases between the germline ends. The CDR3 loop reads CASSQDTLGSATQFF. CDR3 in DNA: TGTGCCAGCAGCCAAGATACCCTCGGGTCGGCGACGCAGTTCTTC.

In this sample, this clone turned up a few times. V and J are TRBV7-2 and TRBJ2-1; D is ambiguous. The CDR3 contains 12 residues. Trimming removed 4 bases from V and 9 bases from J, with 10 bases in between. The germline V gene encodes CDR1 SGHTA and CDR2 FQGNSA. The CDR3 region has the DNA TGTGCCAGCAGCTATCGCCCCTCTGAGCAGTTCTTC. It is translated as CASSYRPSEQFF.

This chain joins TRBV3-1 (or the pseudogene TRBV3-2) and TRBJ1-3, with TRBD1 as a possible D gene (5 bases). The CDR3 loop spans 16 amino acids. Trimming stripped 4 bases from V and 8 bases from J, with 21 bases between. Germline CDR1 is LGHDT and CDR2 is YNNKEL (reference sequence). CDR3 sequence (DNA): TGTGCCAGCAGCCGAACTCACAGGTTAGGCGTAGACACCATATATTTT. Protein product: CASSRTHRLGVDTIYF.

CDR3 in DNA: TGTGCCAGCAGTGAAGAAGTTGGGGACCTAAAGTTCTTC. Protein product: CASSEEVGDLKFF. The chain couples TRBV2 to TRBJ2-1, with D perhaps TRBD1 or TRBD2 (5 bases each). Germline values: CDR1 SNHLY, CDR2 FYNNEI. Between the trimmed V and J ends, which lost 1 base and 14 bases, there was a span of 15 bases. CDR3 size: 13 residues.

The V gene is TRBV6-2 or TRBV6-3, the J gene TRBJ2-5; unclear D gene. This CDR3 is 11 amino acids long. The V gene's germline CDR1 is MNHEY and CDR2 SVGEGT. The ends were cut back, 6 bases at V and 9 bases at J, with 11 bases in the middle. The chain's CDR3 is CASSRTSAQYF. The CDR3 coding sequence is TGTGCCAGCAGCCGCACGTCGGCCCAGTACTTC.

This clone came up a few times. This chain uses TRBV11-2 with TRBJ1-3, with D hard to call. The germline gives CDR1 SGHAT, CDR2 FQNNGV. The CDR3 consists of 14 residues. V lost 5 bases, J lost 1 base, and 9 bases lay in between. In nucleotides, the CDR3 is TGTGCCAGCAGCCAATCTGTTTCTGGAAACACCATATATTTT. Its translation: CASSQSVSGNTIYF.

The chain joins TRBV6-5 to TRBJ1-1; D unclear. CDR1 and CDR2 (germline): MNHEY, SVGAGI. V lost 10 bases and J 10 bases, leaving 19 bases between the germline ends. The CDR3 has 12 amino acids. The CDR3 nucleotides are TGTGCCACCGAGGGTTCACTGGGAGGAGCTTTCTTT. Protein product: CATEGSLGGAFF.

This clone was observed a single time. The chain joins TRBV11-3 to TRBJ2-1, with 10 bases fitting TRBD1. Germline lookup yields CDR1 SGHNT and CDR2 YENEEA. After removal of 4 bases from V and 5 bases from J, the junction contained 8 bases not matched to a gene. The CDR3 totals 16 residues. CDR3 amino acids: CASSSDRGRINNEQFF. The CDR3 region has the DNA TGTGCCAGCAGCTCTGACAGGGGGCGCATCAACAATGAGCAGTTCTTC.

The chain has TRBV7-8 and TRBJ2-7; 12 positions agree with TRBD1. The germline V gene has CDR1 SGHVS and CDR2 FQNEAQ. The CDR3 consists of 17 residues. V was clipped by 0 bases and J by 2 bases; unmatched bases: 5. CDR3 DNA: TGTGCCAGCAGCTTAGCGATAGGGACAGGGGGCGCCTACGAGCAGTACTTC. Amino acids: CASSLAIGTGGAYEQYF.

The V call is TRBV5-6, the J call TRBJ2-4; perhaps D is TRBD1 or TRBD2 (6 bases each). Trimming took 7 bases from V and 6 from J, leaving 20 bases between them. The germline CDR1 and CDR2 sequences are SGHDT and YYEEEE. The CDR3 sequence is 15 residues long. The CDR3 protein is CASSGAGGPLNIQYF. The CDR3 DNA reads TGTGCCAGCTCGGGGGCCGGGGGTCCCTTAAACATTCAGTACTTC.

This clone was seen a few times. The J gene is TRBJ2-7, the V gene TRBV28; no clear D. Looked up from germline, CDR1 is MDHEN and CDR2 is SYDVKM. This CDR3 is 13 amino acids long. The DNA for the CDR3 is TGTGGACCACCCGAGTTTGGGCCTCACGAGCAGTACTTC. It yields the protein CGPPEFGPHEQYF.

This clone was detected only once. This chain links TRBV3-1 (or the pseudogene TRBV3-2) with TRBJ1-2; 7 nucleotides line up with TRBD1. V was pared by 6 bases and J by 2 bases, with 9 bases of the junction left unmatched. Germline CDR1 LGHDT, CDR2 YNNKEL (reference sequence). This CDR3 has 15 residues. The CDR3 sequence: CASRFGTDFNYGYTF. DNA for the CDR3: TGTGCCAGCAGATTCGGGACAGACTTCAACTATGGCTACACCTTC.

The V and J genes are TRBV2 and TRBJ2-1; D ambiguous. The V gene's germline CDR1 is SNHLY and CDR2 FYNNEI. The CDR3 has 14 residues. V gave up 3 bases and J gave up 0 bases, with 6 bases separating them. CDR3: CASSDVLSYNEQFF. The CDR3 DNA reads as TGTGCCAGCAGTGACGTCCTCTCCTACAATGAGCAGTTCTTC.

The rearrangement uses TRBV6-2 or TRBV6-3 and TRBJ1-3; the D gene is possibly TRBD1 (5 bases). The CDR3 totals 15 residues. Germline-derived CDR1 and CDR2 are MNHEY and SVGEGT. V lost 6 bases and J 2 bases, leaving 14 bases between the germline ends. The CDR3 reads CASSRDLTPGNTIYF. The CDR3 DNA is TGTGCCAGCAGCCGGGACCTGACTCCTGGAAACACCATATATTTT.